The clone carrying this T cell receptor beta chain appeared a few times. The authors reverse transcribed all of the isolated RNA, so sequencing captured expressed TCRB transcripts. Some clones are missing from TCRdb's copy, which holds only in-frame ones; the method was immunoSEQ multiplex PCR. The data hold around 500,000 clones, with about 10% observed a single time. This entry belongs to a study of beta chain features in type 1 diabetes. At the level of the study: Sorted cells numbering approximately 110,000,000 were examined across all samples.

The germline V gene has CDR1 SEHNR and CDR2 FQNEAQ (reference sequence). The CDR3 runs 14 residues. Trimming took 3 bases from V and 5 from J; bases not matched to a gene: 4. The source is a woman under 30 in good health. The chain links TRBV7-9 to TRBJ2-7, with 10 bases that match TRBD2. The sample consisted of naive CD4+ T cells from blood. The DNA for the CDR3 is TGTGCCAGCAGCTTGGGACTAGCGCAGAACGAGCAGTACTTC. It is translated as CASSLGLAQNEQYF.